This T cell receptor (beta chain) comes out of a study of blood T cell repertoires in COVID-19. Here immunoSEQ multiplex PCR was the method, and the copy in TCRdb shows in-frame clones only, minus some. The repertoire consists of about 170,000 clones, with more than 65% occurring once and the leading ten covering approximately 2.5%. Germline lookup yields CDR1 SQVTM and CDR2 ANQGSEA. The germline V and J ends were trimmed by 2 bases and 6 bases, with 17 bases remaining between them. This CDR3 is 14 amino acids long. Sequencing was done on a sample of peripheral blood. J is TRBJ2-7 and V is TRBV29-1; tentatively, D is TRBD2 (7 bases). This clonotype was sampled from a human donor with acute or convalescent COVID-19. The donor label of this sample is uncertain. The DNA of the CDR3 is TGCAGCGTTGAAAAGGTACAGGGAGGGAGCGAGCAGTACTTC. It translates to CSVEKVQGGSEQYF.